This T cell receptor beta chain was observed in a study of post-analysis software for immune sequencing data (dated by TCRdb to between 2015 and 2016). About the full investigation: Relapsing-remitting, secondary progressive and progressive-relapsing multiple sclerosis were recorded as disease courses, and subtype annotation was lacking for some patients. The multiple sclerosis patient repertoires were compared with 10 to 12 previously published healthy control repertoires from donors aged about 6 to 28 years. A subset of samples was prepared in parallel using single-end sample barcoding, then pooled and co-amplified after Illumina adapter ligation.

As regards this clonotype: Its antigen is still unknown. No clone much larger than this one lies a single base away; base qualities are absent.

TCR beta repertoires were profiled from peripheral blood of 10 to 15 young patients with multiple sclerosis to demonstrate the VDJtools post-analysis software. The multiple sclerosis patients were children and adolescents between roughly 6 and 17 years of age. The germline V and J ends show losses of 4 bases and 3 bases respectively, and no gene match explains 6 bases of the junction. Reading the germline V gene gives CDR1 MGHDK and CDR2 SYGVNS. From the cysteine up to the phenylalanine, the CDR3 has a length of 15 residues. Of the read, only the CDR3 DNA is kept; its 45 bases are in frame from base 1. The paper as a whole reports these results and caveats: Patients showed significantly higher frequencies than controls for a handful of TRBV segments, among them TRBV5-6, TRBV5-1 and TRBV20-1. Significantly lower normalized Chao1 diversity was found in multiple sclerosis patients than in controls, suggesting substantial peripheral T-cell clonal expansion. When samples were clustered directly using the F measure, samples prepared in the same batch co-clustered strongly, which prompted a batch-effect correction. The control group was slightly older than the multiple sclerosis patient group.

Library construction relied on PCR. The instrument given in TCRdb is Illumina HiSeq 2500. To reduce PCR and sequencing biases, unique molecular identifiers were built into the TCR beta cDNA libraries. Approximately 500,000 cDNA molecules were obtained per 1 to 10 million input T cells, so each molecule approximated one T cell. The patient libraries were prepared and sequenced using the same protocol as the earlier healthy control dataset. Samples belonging to the same batch were prepared together, multiplexed and sequenced on a shared HiSeq lane. The published analysis was carried out like this. Raw barcoded reads were processed with MIGEC, and single-read molecular identifier groups were discarded before consensus assembly and CDR3 extraction. VDJtools was used for post-analysis of the clonotype tables, and diversity was normalized by down-sampling every dataset to the size of the smallest sample. Repertoire overlap clustering matched CDR3 amino acid but not nucleotide sequences to correct batch-related cross-sample contamination. TCRdb reprocessing: public reads trimmed at Q25 with fastp, clones called with MiXCR, in-frame beta chains kept. Every distinct CDR3 protein forms one entry, paired with its most common genes and DNA. TCRdb assigned the V and J calls; the authors' analysis was not used. The sample contains roughly 600,000 distinct CDR3 sequences, 44% of them found a single time. Clones ranked in the top ten supply about 1.5% of the sample.

Input material: blood. The receptor was isolated from a girl aged 10 to 17 with multiple sclerosis. The chain is made from TRBV25-1 and TRBJ2-7; 10 central nucleotides agree with TRBD1. The DNA is as follows: TGTGCCAGCAGTGTGCCGGGACAGGGGAACTACGAGCAGTACTTC. It specifies CASSVPGQGNYEQYF.